A selection of T cell receptor beta chains follows, all from one sample in a study of OX40 agonist ivuxolimab in advanced cancers. The method was immunoSEQ multiplex PCR; TCRdb's version includes in-frame clones alone and lacks a portion of them. The sample lists about 80,000 clones; about 81% were seen once. The sequencing used CD4+ or CD8+ T cells sorted from blood, collected in a trial of the OX40 agonist ivuxolimab. The receptors here all came from an adult with an advanced solid tumor such as melanoma, head and neck, liver or kidney cancer. The conserved cysteine and the conserved F or W are not part of the CDR3 here. The D gene is left open where the match is weak. Size tells how often a clone was seen (once, few, many) or the class of an expanded clone, and some rows leave it out.

clone_size	v_call	d_call	j_call	cdr3_aa
-	TRBV29-1	-	-	SVEVGRMNYEQY
-	TRBV30	-	TRBJ2-1	AWSGGEKGLYNEQF
-	TRBV7-2	TRBD2	TRBJ2-1	ASSLERGRSYNEQF
-	TRBV27	TRBD1	TRBJ1-5	ASSQDRSYSNQPQH
-	TRBV7-9	TRBD1	TRBJ2-5	ASSSPLFGTAQETQY
-	TRBV7-5	-	TRBJ1-6	ARSSQPGRCSPLH
once	TRBV2	TRBD1	TRBJ2-6	ASSFRDSESWTAGANVLT
-	TRBV6-6	-	TRBJ1-2	ASSTRSADYGYT
-	TRBV5-6	TRBD2	TRBJ2-7	ASSFGLAGTYEQY
-	TRBV10-3	TRBD1	TRBJ1-1	AISEPSEGTANTEAF
-	TRBV7-8	TRBD2	TRBJ2-5	ASSKEYGGKETQY
-	TRBV5-1	TRBD1	TRBJ2-1	ASSFRQGDNEQF
-	TRBV6-5	-	TRBJ1-5	ASSYSAVVNQPQH
-	TRBV5-4	-	TRBJ1-6	ASSLNDGPGLALH
-	TRBV5-1	TRBD1	TRBJ2-3	ASSLGDRGADTQY
few	TRBV7-9	-	TRBJ1-1	ASSPGLNTEAF
-	TRBV6-1	-	TRBJ1-4	ASSEYGATNEKLF
-	TRBV25-1	-	TRBJ1-1	ASSFGARGAEAF